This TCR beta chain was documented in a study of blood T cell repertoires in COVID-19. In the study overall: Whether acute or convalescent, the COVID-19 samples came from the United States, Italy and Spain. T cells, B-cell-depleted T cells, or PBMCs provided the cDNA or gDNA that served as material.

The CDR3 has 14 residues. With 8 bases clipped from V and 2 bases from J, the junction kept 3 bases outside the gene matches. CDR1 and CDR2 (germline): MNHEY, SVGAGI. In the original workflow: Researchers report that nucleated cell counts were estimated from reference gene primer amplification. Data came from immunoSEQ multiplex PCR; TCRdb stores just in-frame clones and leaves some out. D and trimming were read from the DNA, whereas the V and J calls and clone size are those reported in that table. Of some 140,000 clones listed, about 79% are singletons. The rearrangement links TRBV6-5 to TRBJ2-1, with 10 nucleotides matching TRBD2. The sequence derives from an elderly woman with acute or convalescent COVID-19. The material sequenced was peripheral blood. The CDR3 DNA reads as TGTGCCAGCCATAGCGGGGGGCCCTACAATGAGCAGTTCTTC. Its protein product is CASHSGGPYNEQFF.